This TCR beta chain originates from a study of blood T cell repertoires in COVID-19. Looking at the study overall: Researchers got acute and convalescent COVID-19 samples from the United States, Italy and Spain. Nucleic acid was either cDNA or gDNA, and it came from T cells, B-cell-depleted T cells, or PBMCs.

Source study methods: From reference gene primer amplification, estimates of nucleated cell counts were derived. The table came from immunoSEQ multiplex PCR; TCRdb's copy has only in-frame clones and leaves some out. V and J calls and clone size are copied from that table; D and trimming were computed from the DNA. The table includes fewer than 350,000 clones, 81% detected once. The source of this sequence is a woman aged 55-69 years with active or convalescent COVID-19. The sample comprised peripheral blood.

This CDR3 reads CASSLGGAQETQYF. CDR3 bases: TGTGCCAGCAGCTTGGGGGGGGCCCAAGAGACCCAGTACTTC. V is TRBV7-2 and J is TRBJ2-5; D is perhaps TRBD2 (7 bases). The V end lost 3 bases, the J end lost 1 base, and 9 bases lay between the germline ends. Germline V gives CDR1 SGHTA, CDR2 FQGNSA. The CDR3 contains 14 residues.